This TCR beta chain derives from a study of blood T cell repertoires in COVID-19 (dated by TCRdb to 2018 to 2021). Looking at the study overall: The collaborator samples originated in the United States, Italy and Spain and spanned the acute and convalescent phases of COVID-19. The prospective study material was composed of cDNA or gDNA derived from T cells, B-cell-depleted T cells, or PBMCs. Deeply sampled blood TCRbeta repertoires from subjects exposed to, actively infected with, or recovered from COVID-19 were included in the dataset. The repertoires were released in a freely available public database meant as a resource for research on the immune response to SARS-CoV-2. The samples were drawn from two sources: the first 160 participants of the ongoing ImmuneRACE study, and 1,000 to 1,500 subjects contributed by 6 global collaborators. Nearly every sample came with metadata listing a de-identified subject ID, COVID-19 status, age in years and sex. HLA class I and class II types, where available, came from metadata supplied by the sample provider rather than from assay-based typing. Findings and caveats that apply to the study as a whole: Clinical and demographic metadata were provided uncurated, with the amount varying by source and participant.

Collaborating institutions collected whole blood in K2EDTA tubes following their own protocols. For TCRbeta analysis, collaborators shipped samples in one of three forms: frozen whole blood, isolated PBMCs, or DNA extracted from either of those sample types. About this clone: Its antigen is not yet known. There are no base qualities to consult, and no much larger clone falls within one base.

TCRbeta CDR3 regions were amplified from genomic DNA by means of the immunoSEQ Assay, a bias-controlled multiplex PCR. Under the source paper's analysis protocol: The number of nucleated cells in each sample was estimated from the amplification of reference gene primers within the assay. To quantify the absolute abundance of each unique TCRbeta CDR3 rearrangement, sequence reads were collapsed and filtered. Productive Simpson clonality was computed per sample as the square root of Simpson's diversity index over productive rearrangements. What TCRdb holds here is the immuneACCESS table cut down to in-frame rearrangements. Part of the clones is not present; checked against another copy, under half of the missing clones reflect an unresolved V gene, and the others are unexplained. V and J calls and clone size are those listed in that table; D and trimming were worked out from the DNA. The table for this sample lists 50,000 to 75,000 clones; 65% to 80% of them were counted only once. Clones ranked in the top ten supply approximately 5% of the sample.

CDR1 and CDR2 are read off the germline V gene (reference sequence) as LNHDA and SQIVND. Trimming takes 4 bases from V and 0 bases from J, and the germline ends sit 11 bases apart. From its cysteine to its phenylalanine, the CDR3 spans 15 amino acids. This entry keeps only the CDR3 DNA: 45 bases, framed from base 1. The clonotype comes from a human donor in a cohort sampled during active COVID-19. Here the chain combines TRBV19 and TRBJ2-3; the D gene is perhaps TRBD1, on 6 matching bases. The sequenced sample consisted of peripheral blood. CDR3 sequence: CASSNRGGSTDTQYF. The base sequence is TGTGCCAGTAGTAATAGAGGGGGAAGCACAGATACGCAGTATTTT.